This paragraph covers one T cell receptor (beta chain) sequence. Antigen: not known. Germline V gene lookup returns CDR1 SQVTM and CDR2 ANQGSEA. This CDR3 region has 14 residues. V trimming: 5 bases; J trimming: 7 bases; junction bases outside the gene matches: 12. The data are from a study of shared clonotypes between healthy human individuals. Positively selected for CCR7, the CD45RO-negative cells used as naive CD8 cells excluded terminally differentiated effector memory CD45RA+ cells. Researchers divided each subset's genomic DNA evenly across several immunoSEQ plates. Sequencing used immunoSEQ multiplex PCR; TCRdb keeps in-frame clones, though not all of them. The sample has about 2.2 million clones, around 93% seen once. Notes on the study in general: Limited genetic and exposure-history diversity came from having few donors.

This receptor was obtained from a man aged 18-30 years in good health. Some clones in this sample may be carry-over from other donors' samples. Sequencing was carried out using naive CD8+ T cells from PBMCs. The rearrangement joins TRBV29-1 to TRBJ2-3, with 7 positions matching TRBD2. The CDR3 loop is CSVSGGWDYHTQYF. For the CDR3, the DNA is TGCAGCGTTAGTGGGGGGTGGGACTACCATACGCAGTATTTT.